The 14 T cell receptor beta chains presented below share a single source sample, sequenced in a study of shared clonotypes between healthy human individuals. Repertoires were generated with immunoSEQ multiplex PCR, while TCRdb's copy carries only in-frame clones and drops some. The sample carries roughly 2,300,000 clones, 80% to 95% recorded once. The sequenced material came from naive CD4+ T cells from PBMCs. Sample subset: CD45RA+ positively selected. The source is a man aged 18 to 30 in good health. Some clones in this sample may be carry-over from other donors' samples.

This CDR3 reads CASSVRTSGSMSGELFF. CDR3 coding DNA: TGTGCCAGCAGTGTACGAACTAGCGGGAGTATGTCCGGGGAGCTGTTTTTT. The chain joins TRBV27 to TRBJ2-2; 11 bases match TRBD2. Germline-derived CDR1 and CDR2 are MNHEY and SMNVEV (reference sequence). The J segment lost 6 bases and the V segment lost 5 bases, leaving 11 bases of the junction unmatched. The CDR3 is made up of 17 amino acids.

The chain uses TRBV27 and TRBJ2-3; possibly TRBD2 for D (5 bases). Trimming shortened V by 2 bases and J by 4 bases, and 22 bases separated the two germline ends. Germline CDR1 is MNHEY and CDR2 is SMNVEV (reference sequence). This CDR3 has 18 amino acids. The CDR3 spells CASSLKAVAGPSPDTQYF. CDR3 nucleotide sequence: TGTGCCAGCAGTTTAAAGGCGGTGGCGGGCCCTAGCCCAGATACGCAGTATTTT.

The chain carries TRBV7-2 and TRBJ2-4; tentatively, D is TRBD2 (6 bases). This CDR3 has 15 amino acids. V was shortened by 3 bases and J by 6 bases, with 15 bases between the two germline ends. Germline V lookup: CDR1 SGHTA, CDR2 FQGNSA. The DNA of the CDR3 is TGTGCCAGCAGCTTGGGCGGGGCCTCTGTAAACATTCAGTACTTC. Its protein is CASSLGGASVNIQYF.

The rearrangement uses TRBV27 and TRBJ1-1; weak D call: TRBD1 (6 bases). Per germline, CDR1 MNHEY and CDR2 SMNVEV (reference sequence). The V end lost 6 bases, the J end lost 3 bases, and 11 bases lay between the germline ends. The CDR3 sequence is 13 residues long. Written as DNA, the CDR3 is TGTGCCAGCAGAGATACAGGGTACACTGAAGCTTTCTTT. Translating it yields CASRDTGYTEAFF.

The chain employs TRBV5-8 and TRBJ2-5, with 11 bases identical to TRBD2. The junction had 5 bases not matched to a gene; V was cut back by 4 bases and J by 0 bases. CDR3 length: 16 residues. Per the germline V gene, CDR1 is SGHTS and CDR2 is YDEGEE. The CDR3 loop is CASSQGTSGYQETQYF. The CDR3 nucleotides read TGTGCCAGCAGCCAGGGGACTAGCGGTTACCAAGAGACCCAGTACTTC.

The chain links TRBV5-1 to TRBJ2-2; a possible D gene is TRBD2 (6 bases). The CDR3 has 15 amino acids. Trimming shortened V by 2 bases and J by 4 bases, and 12 bases separated the two germline ends. The germline V gene encodes CDR1 SGHRS and CDR2 YFSETQ. The CDR3 DNA reads as TGCGCCAGCAGCTTTCCGGGAGTACCCACCGGGGAGCTGTTTTTT. It codes for CASSFPGVPTGELFF. Combining the CDR3 with reference TRBV5-1 and TRBJ2-2 gives the whole variable domain KAGVTQTPRYLIKTRGQQVTLSCSPISGHRSVSWYQQTPGQGLQFLFEYFSETQRNKGNFPGRFSGRQFSNSRSEMNVSTLELGDSALYLCASSFPGVPTGELFFGEGSRLTVL.

The V call is TRBV28, the J call TRBJ1-4; no clear D gene. Germline-derived CDR1 and CDR2 are MDHEN and SYDVKM. The CDR3 loop spans 13 amino acids. V was clipped by 6 bases and J by 8 bases, with 13 bases between them. For the CDR3, the DNA is TGTGCCAGCAGATCCCCGCGGCGGGAAAAACTGTTTTTT. Its protein is CASRSPRREKLFF.

Here the CDR3 DNA reads TGCAGCGCCATGCCCGGCGGGTACGAGCAGTACTTC. This codes for CSAMPGGYEQYF. The V call is TRBV29-1, the J call TRBJ2-7; weak D call: TRBD2 (5 bases). The germline V gene has CDR1 SQVTM and CDR2 ANQGSEA. Trimming left V 7 bases short and J 4 bases short, with 14 bases between. This CDR3 comprises 12 residues.

CDR3 region: CASSPGTSGSTDTQYF. The DNA for the CDR3 is TGTGCCAGCAGCCCTGGGACTAGCGGAAGCACAGATACGCAGTATTTT. The chain has TRBV5-5 and TRBJ2-3, with 11 nucleotides matching TRBD2. This CDR3 has 16 amino acids. V lost 4 bases to trimming and J lost 0 bases; unmatched junction nucleotides: 4. Germline CDR1 and CDR2: SGHKS and YYEKEE (reference sequence).

The V and J genes are TRBV9 and TRBJ2-3, with 10 positions matching TRBD2. Germline lookup yields CDR1 SGDLS and CDR2 YYNGEE. Trimming cost V 7 bases and J 5 bases; bases outside gene matches: 10. The CDR3 runs to 15 residues. CDR3 loop: CASASAGGLEDTQYF. In DNA, the CDR3 is TGTGCCAGCGCATCAGCGGGAGGGTTAGAAGATACGCAGTATTTT.

The chain joins TRBV5-4 to TRBJ1-2, with TRBD1 as a possible D gene (6 bases). V was shortened by 4 bases and J by 2 bases, with 15 bases between the two germline ends. Looked up from germline, CDR1 is SGHNT and CDR2 is YYREEE (reference sequence). The length of the CDR3 is 15 residues. The CDR3 sequence: CASSKPDGGNYGYTF. The CDR3 DNA follows: TGTGCCAGCAGCAAACCTGATGGGGGCAACTATGGCTACACCTTC. Using reference TRBV5-4 and TRBJ1-2 for the parts outside the CDR3, the full variable domain is ETGVTQSPTHLIKTRGQQVTLRCSSQSGHNTVSWYQQALGQGPQFIFQYYREEENGRGNFPPRFSGLQFPNYSSELNVNALELDDSALYLCASSKPDGGNYGYTFGSGTRLTVV.

The V gene is TRBV18, the J gene TRBJ2-7; the D is unclear. Looked up from germline, CDR1 is KGHSH and CDR2 is LQKENI. The CDR3 consists of 12 residues. Trimming shortened V by 8 bases and J by 0 bases, and 8 bases separated the two germline ends. DNA for the CDR3: TGTGCCAGCACTGGAGACTCCTACGAGCAGTACTTC. It encodes CASTGDSYEQYF.

This rearrangement joins TRBV20-1 to TRBJ2-3; D ambiguous. Per the germline V gene, CDR1 is DFQATT and CDR2 is SNEGSKA (reference sequence). The CDR3 is 11 amino acids. The ends were cut back, 8 bases at V and 5 bases at J, with 11 bases in the middle. CDR3 protein: CSSTPEDTQYF. Here the CDR3 DNA reads TGCAGTTCGACCCCGGAAGATACGCAGTATTTT.

This chain connects TRBV5-1 to TRBJ2-1; D is possibly TRBD2 (6 bases). Germline V gene data show CDR1 as SGHRS and CDR2 as YFSETQ. This CDR3 has 15 amino acids. V lost 0 bases, J lost 7 bases, and 14 bases lay in between. This CDR3 reads CASSLDPSVPNEQFF. The CDR3 bases are TGCGCCAGCAGCTTGGATCCTAGCGTACCGAATGAGCAGTTCTTC.